This entry describes one TCR beta chain. What it binds is unknown. MiXCR, run by TCRdb on the reads, gives a single entry per CDR3 protein. This table has fewer than 650,000 distinct CDR3 sequences, over 35% appearing once. These data are taken from a study of T cell repertoires in cytomegalovirus infection. Turning to the study itself: In the study, CMV epitopes included recently identified HLA-C-restricted and well-studied HLA-B-restricted ones. Both a matching HLA type and CMV infection were indicated by public TCR beta signatures.

Whole-study results and caveats: People with CMV and the relevant HLA were identified by cumulative public TCR beta family frequency. HLA-C-restricted, CMV-specific TCR beta clonotypes were dominant ex vivo.

The TCR sequence derives from a human donor in good health (CMV status not recorded). Some clones in this sample may be carry-over from other donors' samples. The source material was cultured PBMCs, sampled from culture after CMV antigen stimulation.

Here the CDR3 reads CSSSGTGYQETQYF. CDR3 coding DNA: TGCAGTTCCTCCGGGACAGGGTACCAAGAGACCCAGTACTTC. This sequence joins TRBV20-1 and TRBJ2-5; 9 positions match TRBD1. CDR1 is DFQATT and CDR2 is SNEGSKA in the germline V gene (reference sequence). This CDR3 is built from 14 residues. J gave up 0 bases and V 8 bases, and 7 bases lay outside the gene matches.